This passage covers 30 T cell receptor beta chains from one sample sequenced in a study of CD8+ T cells in alopecia areata listed by TCRdb under 2018. Library preparation was by the immunoSEQ multiplex PCR assay. To provide template for TCR sequencing, every sample had RNA extracted and reverse transcribed into cDNA. What TCRdb holds here is the immuneACCESS table cut down to in-frame rearrangements. Part of the clones is not present; checked against another copy, under half of the missing clones reflect an unresolved V gene, and the others are unexplained. The sample table records under 300,000 clones; 60% of these occur just once. 0.93% of the sample comes from the top ten. What the treatment or condition label conveys for this sample: oral pan-JAK inhibitor, 5-10 mg twice daily. The material sequenced was CD4+ T cells sorted from blood, taken at approximately week 51, from a patient treated with tofacitinib. These receptors were obtained from a human donor with alopecia areata.

V is TRBV25-1 and J is TRBJ2-3, with TRBD2 matching over 7 bases. This CDR3 comprises 15 residues. Germline-derived CDR1 and CDR2 are MGHDK and SYGVNS. The V and J ends lost 1 base and 2 bases, in that order; junction bases with no gene match: 3. CDR3: CASSEFLAATDTQYF. CDR3 coding DNA: TGTGCCAGCAGTGAATTTCTAGCGGCCACAGATACGCAGTATTTT. Drawing the rest from reference TRBV25-1 and TRBJ2-3, the complete variable domain is EADIYQTPRYLVIGTGKKITLECSQTMGHDKMYWYQQDPGMELHLIHYSYGVNSTEKGDLSSESTVSRIRTEHFPLTLESARPSHTSQYLCASSEFLAATDTQYFGPGTRLTVL.

This clone was observed a handful of times. The rearrangement links TRBV5-4 to TRBJ2-5, with D tentatively TRBD2 (5 bases). Germline CDR1 is SGHNT and CDR2 is YYREEE (reference sequence). Trimming pared 5 bases from V and 0 bases from J, leaving 17 bases between. This CDR3 has 16 amino acids. The CDR3 reads CASRFGLSENQETQYF. In nucleotides, the CDR3 is TGTGCCAGCAGGTTCGGACTGTCAGAAAACCAAGAGACCCAGTACTTC.

CDR3 sequence reads: CSVGWEGETQYF. The CDR3 DNA is TGCAGCGTTGGTTGGGAGGGGGAGACCCAGTACTTC. The V call is TRBV29-1, the J call TRBJ2-5, with 7 positions matching TRBD2. CDR3 length equals 12 residues. Trimming at V came to 4 bases and at J to 5 bases, leaving 4 bases not matched to a gene. In germline, CDR1 is SQVTM, CDR2 ANQGSEA.

The chain couples TRBV9 to TRBJ1-5, with D possibly matching TRBD1 (5 bases). Between the trimmed V and J ends, which lost 0 bases and 5 bases, there was a span of 9 bases. The CDR3 length is 14 residues. The germline CDR1 and CDR2 sequences are SGDLS and YYNGEE. CDR3 in DNA: TGTGCCAGCAGCGTAGGGTTGGGGGATCAGCCCCAGCATTTT. This codes for CASSVGLGDQPQHF.

The chain is built from TRBV4-3 and TRBJ2-2, with TRBD2 matching 9 bases. There are 16 residues in the CDR3. Germline V gene lookup returns CDR1 LGHNA and CDR2 YSLEER. J lost 8 bases, V lost 0 bases, and 7 bases had no gene match. The CDR3 reads CASSQEGLAGAGELFF. DNA of the CDR3: TGCGCCAGCAGCCAAGAAGGGTTAGCGGGGGCTGGGGAGCTGTTTTTT.

This clone was detected once. The CDR3 loop is CASSPRPGDGYTF. As DNA, the CDR3 is TGCGCCAGCAGCCCGAGGCCAGGGGATGGCTACACCTTC. V usage is TRBV4-3 and J usage is TRBJ1-2, with a weak D call TRBD1 (6 bases). CDR1 and CDR2 from the germline V gene are LGHNA and YSLEER. This CDR3 contains 13 residues. V lost 4 bases to trimming and J lost 6 bases, with 12 bases between them.

This chain connects TRBV7-2 to TRBJ2-5; D is unresolved. Germline CDR1 SGHTA, CDR2 FQGNSA. Trimming left V 5 bases short and J 1 base short, with 8 bases between. The CDR3 is 13 amino acids. CDR3 nucleotide sequence: TGTGCCAGCAGCCTAACGGTCCAAGAGACCCAGTACTTC. Amino acids: CASSLTVQETQYF.

The sample holds one count of this clone. The chain combines TRBV15 with TRBJ2-1, with D tentatively TRBD1 (5 bases). Germline V lookup: CDR1 LNHNV, CDR2 YYDKDF (reference sequence). The CDR3 spans 13 residues. The germline V and J ends were trimmed by 1 base and 4 bases, with 5 bases remaining between them. The CDR3 region is CATSRGQYNEQFF. CDR3 coding DNA: TGTGCCACCAGCAGAGGACAGTACAATGAGCAGTTCTTC.

This clone came up once. The chain has TRBV15 and TRBJ2-1; possible D gene TRBD2, 5 bases. V was shortened by 8 bases and J by 0 bases, with 11 bases between the two germline ends. Per the germline V gene, CDR1 is LNHNV and CDR2 is YYDKDF (reference sequence). This CDR3 is 14 amino acids long. The CDR3 region has the DNA TGTGCCACCCTCCGAGACTACTCCTACAATGAGCAGTTCTTC. Its translation is CATLRDYSYNEQFF.

This clone was observed many times. The chain links TRBV11-2 to TRBJ2-1; D not resolved. The CDR3 is 18 amino acids. In germline, CDR1 is SGHAT, CDR2 FQNNGV. V lost 5 bases, J lost 1 base, and 21 bases lay in between. CDR3 nucleotides: TGTGCCAGCAGCCCCGACTGGACCGACGTGGGGTCCTACAATGAGCAGTTCTTC. Protein sequence: CASSPDWTDVGSYNEQFF.

The chain couples TRBV2 to TRBJ2-1; D is unresolved. The length of the CDR3 is 13 residues. V was shortened by 4 bases and J by 5 bases, with 9 bases between the two germline ends. Germline values: CDR1 SNHLY, CDR2 FYNNEI. CDR3 residues: CASSGQIDNEQFF. In DNA form, the CDR3 reads TGTGCCAGCAGTGGGCAGATTGACAATGAGCAGTTCTTC.

The chain uses TRBV29-1 and TRBJ2-2; TRBD1 might be the D (5 bases). The CDR3 is 14 amino acids. V was pared by 1 base and J by 7 bases, with 13 bases between. CDR1 is SQVTM, CDR2 ANQGSEA, per germline. CDR3 DNA: TGCAGCGTTGAAGTTACCCAGGGTTTCGGGGAGCTGTTTTTT. It is translated as CSVEVTQGFGELFF.

This chain joins TRBV27 and TRBJ1-6; D might be TRBD1 (6 bases). V lost 5 bases and J lost 8, with 10 bases in between. Germline CDR1 and CDR2: MNHEY and SMNVEV (reference sequence). This CDR3 spans 13 amino acids. CDR3 protein: CASSGGAYSPLHF. As DNA, the CDR3 is TGTGCCAGCAGTGGGGGGGCGTATTCACCCCTCCACTTT.

This sequence joins TRBV30 and TRBJ2-7; 8 positions match TRBD1. V dropped 7 bases and J dropped 2; count of bases not matched to a gene: 7. CDR3 length: 13 amino acids. Germline V lookup: CDR1 GTSNPN, CDR2 SVGIG (reference sequence). CDR3 DNA: TGTGCCTTTGAAACAGGGGGACCCTACGAGCAGTACTTC. This encodes CAFETGGPYEQYF.

This clone was detected once. The sample carries other DNA sequences with the same CDR3. This chain links TRBV7-2 with TRBJ2-7; D not certain. The length of the CDR3 is 11 residues. Germline CDR1 is SGHTA and CDR2 is FQGNSA. V lost 4 bases and J 3 bases, leaving 4 bases between the germline ends. This CDR3 is CASSSLYEQYF. CDR3 bases: TGTGCCAGCAGCTCACTCTACGAGCAGTACTTC.

The V gene is TRBV7-2, the J gene TRBJ1-5, with D maybe TRBD1 (6 bases). This CDR3 has 16 residues. Deletions cut 2 bases from V and 5 bases from J, with 16 bases between. CDR1 SGHTA and CDR2 FQGNSA come from the germline V gene. The CDR3 nucleotides read TGTGCCAGCAGCTTATTTATGGGCAGGGGAGATCAGCCCCAGCATTTT. Translated, it gives CASSLFMGRGDQPQHF.

The chain combines TRBV6-5 with TRBJ2-7, with 10 bases that match TRBD1. CDR1 MNHEY and CDR2 SVGAGI come from the germline V gene. CDR3 length equals 14 residues. J gave up 0 bases and V 6 bases, and 2 bases lay outside the gene matches. The DNA for the CDR3 is TGTGCCAGCAGGTGGGACAGGGGCTCCTACGAGCAGTACTTC. It is translated as CASRWDRGSYEQYF.

V and J are TRBV30 and TRBJ2-5; 7 bases fit TRBD2. The CDR3 extends over 15 amino acids. After removal of 0 bases from V and 5 bases from J, the junction contained 9 bases not matched to a gene. Germline assignment: CDR1 GTSNPN and CDR2 SVGIG (reference sequence). CDR3 nucleotides: TGTGCCTGGAGTGTAGCCAGCGGGACGCGGGAGACCCAGTACTTC. Its protein is CAWSVASGTRETQYF.

The rearrangement joins TRBV29-1 to TRBJ1-1; TRBD1 might be the D (5 bases). Germline CDR1 is SQVTM and CDR2 is ANQGSEA. This CDR3 is 13 amino acids long. Trimming stripped 5 bases from V and 0 bases from J, with 10 bases between. CDR3 sequence (DNA): TGCAGCGTTACCCAGGGCCTGAACACTGAAGCTTTCTTT. It yields the protein CSVTQGLNTEAFF.

CDR3 sequence (DNA): TGCGCCAGCAGCTCATCACCCGGGACTAGCACGTCCAATGAGCAGTTCTTC. Protein: CASSSSPGTSTSNEQFF. The chain carries TRBV5-1 and TRBJ2-1; TRBD2 aligns across 9 bases. V was clipped by 3 bases and J by 6 bases; unmatched bases: 13. The CDR3 extends over 17 amino acids. The germline V gene has CDR1 SGHRS and CDR2 YFSETQ.

With regard to this clone: The sample carries other DNA sequences with the same CDR3. V gene TRBV25-1 combines with J gene TRBJ2-7; no firm D call. The CDR3 consists of 11 residues. V was cut by 5 bases and J by 3 bases, with 5 bases left in between. The germline CDR1 and CDR2 sequences are MGHDK and SYGVNS. CDR3 sequence (DNA): TGTGCCAGCAGTTCGATCTACGAGCAGTACTTC. Translated: CASSSIYEQYF.

This chain connects TRBV30 to TRBJ2-5, with 12 bases fitting TRBD2. V shed 1 base and J 5 bases; nucleotides not matched to a gene: 8. CDR3 length: 16 residues. CDR1 is GTSNPN and CDR2 is SVGIG in the germline V gene (reference sequence). The CDR3 coding sequence is TGTGCCTGGAGTGGGCCTAGCGGGGGGGCCCGGGAGACCCAGTACTTC. This sequence encodes CAWSGPSGGARETQYF.

J is TRBJ1-5 and V is TRBV19; D may be TRBD1 (5 bases). The V and J ends lost 10 bases and 2 bases respectively, with 12 bases between them. This CDR3 contains 13 residues. The germline V gene has CDR1 LNHDA and CDR2 SQIVND (reference sequence). In DNA form, the CDR3 reads TGTGCCATCCCGACAGTCTGCAATCAGCCCCAGCATTTT. As protein: CAIPTVCNQPQHF.

V gene TRBV6-5 combines with J gene TRBJ1-1; D not certain. Per the germline V gene, CDR1 is MNHEY and CDR2 is SVGAGI. This CDR3 has 14 amino acids. Trimming removed 6 bases at V and 4 bases at J, with 15 bases between. CDR3 DNA sequence: TGTGCCAGCAGCCTCGGGAGATGGGGCACTGAAGCTTTCTTT. Amino acid sequence: CASSLGRWGTEAFF.

V is TRBV30 and J is TRBJ1-2; D not certain. Between the trimmed V and J ends, which lost 2 bases and 4 bases, there was a span of 8 bases. The CDR3 has 12 amino acids. Germline lookup yields CDR1 GTSNPN and CDR2 SVGIG (reference sequence). The CDR3: CAWSQQIYGYTF. In nucleotides, the CDR3 is TGTGCCTGGAGTCAACAGATCTATGGCTACACCTTC. The variable domain in full, completed from reference TRBV30 and TRBJ1-2, reads SQTIHQWPATLVQPVGSPLSLECTVEGTSNPNLYWYRQAAGRGLQLLFYSVGIGQISSEVPQNLSASRPQDRQFILSSKKLLLSDSGFYLCAWSQQIYGYTFGSGTRLTVV.

The V gene is TRBV7-9, the J gene TRBJ1-2; 7 nucleotides align to TRBD1. This CDR3 is built from 15 residues. Germline values: CDR1 SEHNR, CDR2 FQNEAQ (reference sequence). With V trimmed by 3 bases and J by 1 base, 5 bases remained unmatched. CDR3: CASSFGTANNYGYTF. CDR3 DNA: TGTGCCAGCAGCTTCGGGACAGCTAATAACTATGGCTACACCTTC.

This clone was seen a few times. J is TRBJ2-7 and V is TRBV29-1; possible D gene TRBD2, 5 bases. Trimming removed 4 bases from V and 1 base from J, with 11 bases in between. In germline, CDR1 is SQVTM, CDR2 ANQGSEA. There are 13 residues in the CDR3. CDR3 sequence reads: CSVVTPGSYEQYF. The CDR3 coding sequence is TGCAGCGTTGTTACACCGGGGTCCTACGAGCAGTACTTC.

V is TRBV7-9 and J is TRBJ2-5; the D is unclear. Germline-derived CDR1 and CDR2 are SEHNR and FQNEAQ (reference sequence). V shed 3 bases and J shed 8 bases, with 7 bases lying between them. The CDR3 length is 11 residues. CDR3 DNA: TGTGCCAGCAGCTTGACGGAAACCCAGTACTTC. Translation gives CASSLTETQYF.

The V gene is TRBV29-1, the J gene TRBJ1-2; TRBD1 is a possible D gene (5 bases). The CDR3 loop spans 14 amino acids. CDR1 and CDR2 from the germline V gene are SQVTM and ANQGSEA. Trimming cost V 1 base and J 8 bases, with 17 bases left between them. For the CDR3, the DNA is TGCAGCGTTGAAGGGCGAGAGGGGTTTCGGGGCTACACCTTC. Its protein is CSVEGREGFRGYTF.

Only one count was recorded for this clone. V and J are TRBV20-1 and TRBJ1-2; TRBD1 aligns across 9 bases. V dropped 6 bases and J dropped 7; count of bases not matched to a gene: 3. Germline V CDR1 and CDR2: DFQATT, SNEGSKA (reference sequence). CDR3 length: 11 residues. CDR3 amino acids: CSATGGSGYTF. CDR3 nucleotide sequence: TGCAGTGCAACAGGGGGCTCTGGCTACACCTTC.